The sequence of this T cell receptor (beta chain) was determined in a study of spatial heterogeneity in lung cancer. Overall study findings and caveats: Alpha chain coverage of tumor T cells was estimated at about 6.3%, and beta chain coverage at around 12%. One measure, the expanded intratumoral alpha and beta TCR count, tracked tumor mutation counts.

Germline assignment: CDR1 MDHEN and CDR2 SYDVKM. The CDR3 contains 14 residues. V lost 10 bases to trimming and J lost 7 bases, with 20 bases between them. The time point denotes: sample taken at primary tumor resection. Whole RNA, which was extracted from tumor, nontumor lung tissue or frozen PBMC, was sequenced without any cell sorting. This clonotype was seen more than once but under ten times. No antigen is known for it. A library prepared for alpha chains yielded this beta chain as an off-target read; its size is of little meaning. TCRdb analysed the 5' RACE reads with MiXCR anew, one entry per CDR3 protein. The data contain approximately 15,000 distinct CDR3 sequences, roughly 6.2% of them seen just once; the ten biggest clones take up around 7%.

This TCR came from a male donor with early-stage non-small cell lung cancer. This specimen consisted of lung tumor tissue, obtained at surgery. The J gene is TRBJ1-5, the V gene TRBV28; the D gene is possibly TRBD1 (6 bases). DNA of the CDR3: TGTGCCACCTTAGGGGGGACTGTGGACCAGCCCCAGCATTTT. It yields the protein CATLGGTVDQPQHF.